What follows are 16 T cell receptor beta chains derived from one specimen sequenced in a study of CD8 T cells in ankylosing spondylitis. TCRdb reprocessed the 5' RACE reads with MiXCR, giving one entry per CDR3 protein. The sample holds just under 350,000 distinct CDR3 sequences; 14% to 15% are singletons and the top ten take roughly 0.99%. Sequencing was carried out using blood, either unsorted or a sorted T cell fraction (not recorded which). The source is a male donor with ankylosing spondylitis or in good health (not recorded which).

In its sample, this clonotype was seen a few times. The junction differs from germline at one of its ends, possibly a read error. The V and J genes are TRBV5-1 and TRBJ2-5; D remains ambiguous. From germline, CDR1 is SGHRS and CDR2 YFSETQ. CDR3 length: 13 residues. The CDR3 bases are TGCGCCAGCGGAGATTTCCCCCAAGGGACCCAGTACTTC. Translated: CASGDFPQGTQYF.

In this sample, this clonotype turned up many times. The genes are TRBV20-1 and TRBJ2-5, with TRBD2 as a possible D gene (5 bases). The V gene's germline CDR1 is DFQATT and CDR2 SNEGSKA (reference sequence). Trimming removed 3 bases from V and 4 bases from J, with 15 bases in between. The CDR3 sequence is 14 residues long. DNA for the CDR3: TGCAGTGCTAGCCGAACTCTAGCAAGAGAGACCCAGTACTTC. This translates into CSASRTLARETQYF.

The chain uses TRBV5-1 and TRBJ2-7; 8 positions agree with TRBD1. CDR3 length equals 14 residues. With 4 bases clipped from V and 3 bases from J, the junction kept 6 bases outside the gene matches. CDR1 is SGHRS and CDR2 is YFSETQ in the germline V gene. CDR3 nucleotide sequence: TGCGCCAGCAGCCCTCAGGGGGCGGACTACGAGCAGTACTTC. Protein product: CASSPQGADYEQYF.

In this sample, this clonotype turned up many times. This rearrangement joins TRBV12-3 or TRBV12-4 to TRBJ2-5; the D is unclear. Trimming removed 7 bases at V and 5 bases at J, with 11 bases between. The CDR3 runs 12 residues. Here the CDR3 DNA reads TGTGCCAGCAAAACCACCACTGAGACCCAGTACTTC. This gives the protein CASKTTTETQYF.

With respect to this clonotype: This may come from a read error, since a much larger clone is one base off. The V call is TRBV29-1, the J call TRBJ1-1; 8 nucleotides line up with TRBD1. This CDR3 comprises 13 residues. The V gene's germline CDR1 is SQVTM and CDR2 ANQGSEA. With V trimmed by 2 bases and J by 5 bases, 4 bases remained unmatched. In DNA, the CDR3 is TGCAGCGTTGAACGACAGGGGTTGACTGAAGCTTTCTTT. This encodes CSVERQGLTEAFF.

CDR3: CSARRRDRDNEQFF. In DNA, the CDR3 is TGCAGTGCTAGAAGACGGGACAGGGACAATGAGCAGTTCTTC. The chain is built from TRBV20-1 and TRBJ2-1; 9 positions match TRBD1. The CDR3 is 14 residues long. J lost 5 bases, V lost 2 bases, and 4 bases had no gene match. In germline, CDR1 is DFQATT, CDR2 SNEGSKA (reference sequence).

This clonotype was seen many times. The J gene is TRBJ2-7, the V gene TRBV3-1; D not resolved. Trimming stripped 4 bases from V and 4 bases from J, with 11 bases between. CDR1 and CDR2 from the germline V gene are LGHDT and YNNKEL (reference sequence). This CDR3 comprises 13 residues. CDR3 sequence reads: CASSLGKEYEQYF. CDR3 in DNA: TGTGCCAGCAGCCTAGGAAAGGAGTACGAGCAGTACTTC.

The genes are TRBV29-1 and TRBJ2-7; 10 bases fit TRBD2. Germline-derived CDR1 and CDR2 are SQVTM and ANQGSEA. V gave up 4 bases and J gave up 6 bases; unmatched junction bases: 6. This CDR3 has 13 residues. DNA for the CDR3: TGCAGCGTTGTAGGGCTAGCGGGAGTCGAGCAGTACTTC. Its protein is CSVVGLAGVEQYF.

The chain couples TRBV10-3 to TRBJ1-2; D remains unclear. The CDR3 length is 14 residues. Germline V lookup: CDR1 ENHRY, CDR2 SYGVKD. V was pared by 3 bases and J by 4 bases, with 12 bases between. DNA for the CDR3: TGTGCCATCAGTGACCTCTTAGAGGGCTATGGCTACACCTTC. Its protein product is CAISDLLEGYGYTF.

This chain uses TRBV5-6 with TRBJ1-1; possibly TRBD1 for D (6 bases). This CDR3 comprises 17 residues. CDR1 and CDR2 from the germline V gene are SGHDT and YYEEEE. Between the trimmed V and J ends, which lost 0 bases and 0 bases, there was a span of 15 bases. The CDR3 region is CASSLAGDIPMNTEAFF. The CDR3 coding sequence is TGTGCCAGCAGCTTGGCAGGGGATATCCCCATGAACACTGAAGCTTTCTTT.

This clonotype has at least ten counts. The DNA of the CDR3 is TGCAGCGTTGAAGATCGGGGACAGGAAGGTGGCTACACCTTC. Its translation is CSVEDRGQEGGYTF. The gene calls are TRBV29-1 and TRBJ1-2; TRBD1 matches at 8 bases. CDR1 is SQVTM and CDR2 is ANQGSEA in the germline V gene. This CDR3 contains 14 residues. V lost 0 bases and J lost 7; bases outside the gene matches: 7.

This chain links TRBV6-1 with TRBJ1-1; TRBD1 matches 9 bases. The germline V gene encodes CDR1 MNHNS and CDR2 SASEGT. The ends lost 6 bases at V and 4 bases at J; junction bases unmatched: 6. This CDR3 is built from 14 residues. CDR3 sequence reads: CASSPRDRVTEAFF. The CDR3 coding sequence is TGTGCCAGCAGCCCCCGGGACAGGGTCACTGAAGCTTTCTTT.

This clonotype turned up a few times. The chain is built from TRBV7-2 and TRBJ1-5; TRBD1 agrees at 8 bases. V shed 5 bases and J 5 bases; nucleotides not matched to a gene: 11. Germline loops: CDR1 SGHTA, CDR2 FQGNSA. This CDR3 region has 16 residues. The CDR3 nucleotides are TGTGCCAGCAGCCCCCGGACAGGGAGACTTGATCAGCCCCAGCATTTT. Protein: CASSPRTGRLDQPQHF.

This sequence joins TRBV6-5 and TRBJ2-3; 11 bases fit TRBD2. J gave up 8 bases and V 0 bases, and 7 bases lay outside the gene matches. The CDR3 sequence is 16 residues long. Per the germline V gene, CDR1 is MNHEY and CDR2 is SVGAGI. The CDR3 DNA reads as TGTGCCAGCAGTTACTCAACCGGGACTAGCGGAATTACGCAGTATTTT. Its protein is CASSYSTGTSGITQYF.

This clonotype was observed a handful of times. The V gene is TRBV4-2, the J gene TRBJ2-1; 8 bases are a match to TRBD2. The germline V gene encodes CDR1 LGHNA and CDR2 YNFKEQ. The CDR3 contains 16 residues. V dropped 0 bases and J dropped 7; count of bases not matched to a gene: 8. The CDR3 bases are TGTGCCAGCAGCCAAGAGGTAGGCGGGAGGAGGAATGAGCAGTTCTTC. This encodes CASSQEVGGRRNEQFF.

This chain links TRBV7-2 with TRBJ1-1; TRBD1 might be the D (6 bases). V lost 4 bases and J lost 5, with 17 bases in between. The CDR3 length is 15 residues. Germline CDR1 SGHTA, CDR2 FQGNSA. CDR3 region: CASSSYPGGGTEAFF. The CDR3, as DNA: TGTGCCAGCAGCTCCTACCCGGGAGGGGGAACTGAAGCTTTCTTT.